What follows describes a single TCR beta chain. Via MiXCR, TCRdb re-called the 5' RACE reads, giving one row per CDR3 protein. The data contain 45,000 to 60,000 distinct CDR3 sequences, roughly 14% of them singletons. The source of the sample is a study of T cells of healthy individuals. Germline V CDR1 and CDR2: MNHEY, SMNVEV (reference sequence). V lost 7 bases and J lost 10; bases outside the gene matches: 4. The CDR3 totals 11 residues. This rearrangement joins TRBV27 to TRBJ2-1; 7 bases are shared with TRBD1. This receptor was identified in a human donor in good health. CDR3 sequence (DNA): TGTGCCAGCACCGACAGGGACGAGCAGTTCTTC. This gives the protein CASTDRDEQFF.